This TCR beta chain comes out of a study of persistence of HIV-infected CD4 T cells. The stimulus was an HIV-1 Gag 15-mer peptide pool, roughly 1 ug/peptide/mL. Responding CD4+ T cells were sorted by upregulation of both CD40 ligand and CD69. For around 17 hours, CD8-depleted PBMCs received anti-CD28/CD49d costimulation, a CD40-blocking antibody and enfuvirtide. The table lists this clone with a few counts. The target antigen is unknown. CDR1 is MDHEN, CDR2 SYDVKM, per germline. The CDR3 is made up of 16 amino acids. The ends lost 5 bases at V and 2 bases at J; junction bases unmatched: 7. The immunoSEQ assay was version 4, run in survey mode. Profiling relied on immunoSEQ multiplex PCR, and the TCRdb table lists in-frame clones only, not all of them. The table has 24,000 or so clones, about 74% seen once.

Sequenced material: CD4+ T cells sorted from PBMCs after roughly 18-hour stimulation, taken from a patient who received antiretroviral therapy. The chain is built from TRBV28 and TRBJ1-5; 9 bases fit TRBD1. The clonotype originates from an adult man with HIV who was CMV-seropositive. This chain's CDR3 is CASSPGTGKGNQPQHF. The CDR3 region has the DNA TGTGCCAGCAGTCCTGGGACAGGGAAGGGCAATCAGCCCCAGCATTTT.